What follows describes a single TCR beta chain. Its antigen is currently not known. No base qualities exist here, and no much larger clone lies one base off it. Library preparation used the immunoSEQ multiplex PCR assay. For the multiplex PCR, a mixture combining 60 forward primers for TCR Vbeta segments and 13 reverse primers for TCR Jbeta segments was used. The CDR3 region of rearranged TCR beta genes was amplified from genomic DNA by a multiplex PCR assay. The amplified TCR beta libraries were sequenced on the Illumina HiSeq System as 87-base-pair reads. Under the source paper's analysis protocol: A later analysis counted tens of millions of unique TCR beta chains across the 670 or so repertoires, and some 12 million of these chains were shared by at least two donors. Raw reads were error-corrected and collapsed into unique sequences by a nearest-neighbor algorithm in which closely related sequences were merged to remove PCR and sequencing errors. CDR3 sequences were aligned to IMGT reference sequences to assign V, D and J gene segments. For a sequence to be retained, at least a six-nucleotide match to both a V gene segment and a J gene segment was required. A rearrangement was called productive if the CDR3 had no stop codons and remained in frame with V and J, and every other rearrangement was called non-productive. CDR3 was defined by IMGT convention, running from the second conserved V-encoded cysteine to the conserved J-encoded phenylalanine. Sequences without an unambiguous match to a single V gene segment were excluded from the earlier analysis of several hundred of the donors. In an earlier analysis of about 590 of the donors, a V segment was called functional when productive rearrangements were above 56.7%, and segregating when the standard deviation between donors exceeded 5%. A statistical classification framework was developed to diagnose cytomegalovirus status using the catalog of TCR beta chain sequences. V and J gene assignment, in a later analysis, came from comparing TCR nucleotide sequences with IMGT/GENE-DB human TR gene sequences. A later analysis assigned CDR3 sequences and most-parsimonious VDJ recombination scenarios with the TCRdist pipeline. A later analysis defined each TCR beta chain by its CDR3 amino acid sequence plus V-gene family, and excluded reads lacking a unique V-gene family. In a later analysis, 500 to 650 highly shared, low-generation-probability nucleotide sequences were removed to address suspected cross-contamination and a sequencing artifact. In a later analysis, a clonal expansion index for each public chain was calculated from normalized within-repertoire ranks of inferred template counts. Generation probabilities in a later analysis came from a VDJ recombination model fitted to out-of-frame rearrangements, and those results were checked against IGoR. In a later analysis, hypergeometric tests were used to score TCR-TCR, TCR-HLA and TCR-CMV co-occurrence, with a repertoire-size bias correction applied to TCR pairs. To estimate false discovery rates, a later analysis permuted the HLA or CMV assignments 20 times. In a later analysis, co-occurring TCRs were grouped using DBSCAN, with TCRdist sequence similarity added in when clustering inside HLA-allele-positive subsets. Repertoires with fewer than 30,000 or more than 120,000 public chains, plus five repertoires with anomalous nucleotide sharing, were excluded from co-occurrence clustering. Not all clones reach the TCRdb copy of this immuneACCESS table, which keeps in-frame sequences only. Checked studies attribute under half of the gap to unresolved V genes and leave the rest unexplained. The DNA was the basis for D and trimming; V, J and clone size are from that table. The sample table holds 190,000 or so clones, of which 65% to 85% were seen once. 0.075% to 0.1% of the sample goes to the ten largest clones.

Relative to germline, V is 0 bases shorter and J is 2 bases shorter, with 18 bases between their ends. Inclusive of the bounding cysteine and phenylalanine, the CDR3 is 18 residues long. Just the 54-base CDR3 DNA is kept, in frame starting at base 1. The germline V gene (reference sequence) sets CDR1 to PRHDT and CDR2 to FYEKMQ. This sample is drawn from a study of cytomegalovirus exposure and HLA in healthy donors (dated by TCRdb to the late 2010s). For the study in its entirety: According to an earlier analysis of 550 to 750 of the donors, 150 million to 200 million T cells yielded 117 million unique TCR beta sequences and roughly 280 Gb of sequence data. Roughly five DR-DQ haplotypes were handled as single units for association and clustering because linkage in the cohort was strong. The study combined high-throughput TCR immunosequencing, statistical association of individual TCRs with disease status, and machine learning to predict cytomegalovirus infection status. HLA typing included class I and class II loci at four-digit resolution. The number of donors typed differed by locus, with about 629-630 for A, B, C, DRB1 and DQB1, over 500 for DQA1, 600 to 610 for DPA1, and 472 for DPB1. The study was designed to test whether signatures of past pathogen exposure could be identified by cataloging public T cell receptors. All discovery cohort repertoires had been generated using a single sequencing platform. In a later genetic analysis, genome-wide SNP genotypes for about 55% of the 666 donors were used, and that subset was treated as a discovery cohort. The later analysis used no new phenotypic data to find candidate immune exposures, relying instead on TCR beta sequences and their occurrence across donors. Besides the first cohort of under 700 subjects, a separate validation cohort made up of about 120 different subjects was used. Of the 350 to 450 genotyped donors, about 80% fell in the genetic ancestry cluster associated with self-reported Caucasian donors. On average, around 240,000 unique TCR beta nucleotide sequences were sequenced per donor among fewer than 500 genotyped donors of the cohort, with roughly a sixth of those sequences being non-productive. In a later analysis, previously published TCR beta repertoires from 670 or so donors were re-analyzed and high-resolution HLA genotyping was added so that TCR occurrence patterns could be studied. About 280 gigabases of sequencing data and tens of millions of unique TCR sequences made up an early release that covered approximately 700 HLA-typed donors. Donor age, sex, ethnicity and CMV serostatus were collected together with the repertoire data. An earlier analysis of fewer than 700 of the donors applied high-throughput TCR beta sequencing to assess whether each TCR beta V gene segment acted as functional or pseudogenic. The study used immunosequencing to profile the T cell repertoires of several hundred subjects and linked those repertoires to cytomegalovirus serostatus.

The cohort comprised 666 healthy bone marrow donors. At the time of sampling, every cohort member was nominally healthy, though immune exposures that went unrecorded were likely present. The donor tested CMV seronegative and was one of the 352 seronegative cohort members. A peripheral blood sample was provided by each donor, and peripheral blood mononuclear cells were used for TCR beta sequencing. Genomic DNA was extracted from the blood cell samples with the Qiagen DNeasy Blood Extraction Kit. Overall study outcomes, separate from this receptor: Because counts were too low, roughly 16 rarely observed V segments, including chromosome 9 orphons, were left out of the earlier analysis of approximately 500 of the donors. A later analysis found that HLA-associated TCR beta chains were more clonally expanded and had lower generation probabilities than equally common non-associated chains. The presence/absence analyses assumed that sequencing depth was roughly uniform across donors, and that assumption may not be true. A later analysis found that TCR association rates varied across HLA loci, with DRB1 alleles showing the most associated TCRs and HLA-C alleles the fewest. Strong co-occurrence of HLA alleles, especially DR and DQ, made assigning TCR associations to individual alleles difficult. In both the original and validation cohorts, the classifier was reported to diagnose cytomegalovirus status with high specificity and sensitivity. A cluster of highly shared sequence variants was judged likely to represent a technical artifact of the sequencing pipeline. According to a later genetic analysis, donors in an Asian-associated ancestry cluster had fewer N-insertions in productive TCRs than the roughly 670-donor mean. In this cohort, only TCR beta chains were sequenced, and detectable features were limited by the absence of alpha or paired-chain data. In a later analysis, most CMV-associated TCR beta chains were found to appear HLA-restricted, with HLA associations seemingly driven largely by CMV exposure. CMV serostatus was the only immune exposure information available for the cohort. An association between a missense DCLRE1C variant and V-gene and J-gene trimming of TCR beta chains was found in a later genetic analysis and replicated in an independent cohort. Some IMGT-functional V segments, including TRBV6-2 and TRBV6-3, could not be told apart with the 87-base-pair reads, so those segments were excluded. Most TCR sequences were observed very rarely across donors, whereas some public TCRs were present in many individuals. In vitro tests confirmed that a few of the cytomegalovirus-associated TCR beta chains recognize cytomegalovirus antigens. A further reported finding was that TCR beta sequences accurately predicted the HLA-A and HLA-B alleles for most subjects in the first cohort. According to the authors, the approach could potentially be generalized to other disease states and immunological phenotypes. Because HLA typing was unavailable for some donors at each locus, only the typed subset was used in association tests. Broadly in line with IMGT annotations, most TCR beta V segments showed up in productive rearrangements about 87% or about 30% of the time in an earlier analysis of several hundred of the donors. Correlated functional status among segregating V segments might be attributable to linkage disequilibrium, but an unknown experimental factor could not be ruled out. In a later analysis, several top co-occurrence clusters were reported to appear linked to parvovirus B19, influenza, CMV and Epstein-Barr virus. The study gave a list of 150 to 200 TCR beta chains associated with cytomegalovirus. At a false discovery rate of 0.05, a later analysis linked roughly 17,000 TCR beta sequences to specific HLA alleles.

The sequence came from a boy between 2 and 10 years old in good health and CMV-seronegative. The chain couples TRBV13 to TRBJ2-3; the D gene lacks a confident call. The sequenced sample consisted of PBMCs. The DNA sequence is as follows: TGTGCCAGCAGCTTAGGCTATTTCGCGGCAGCACCCACAGATACGCAGTATTTT. Protein translation: CASSLGYFAAAPTDTQYF.